Listed below are T cell receptor beta chains from one sample, sequenced in a study of blood T cell repertoires in COVID-19. TCRdb's copy holds only in-frame clones and misses some; the assay was immunoSEQ multiplex PCR. The data contain around 250,000 clones, about 85% of them singletons. Sequencing was done on a sample of peripheral blood. The receptor source for this set is a young man with active or convalescent COVID-19. Each CDR3 is given with its conserved first and last residue. The order of the fields is clone size, V gene, J gene, D gene, CDR3 DNA, CDR3 protein. A D gene is named only where the DNA matches it firmly. Some rows mark clone size as missing; the rest say once, few, many or name a class of expanded clone.

>-|TRBV4-2|TRBJ1-6|-
TGTGCCAGCAGCCAAGATCCGTACCAGATAATCGTCTCACCCCTCCACTTT
CASSQDPYQIIVSPLHF
>-|TRBV3-1/TRBV3-2|TRBJ1-2|TRBD1
TGTGCCAGCAGCCAAGATATCACAGGGGGCGCAAATGGCTACACCTTC
CASSQDITGGANGYTF
>-|TRBV18|TRBJ1-2|TRBD1
TGTGCCAGCTCAGTGTTACAGGGGTACGGCTACACCTTC
CASSVLQGYGYTF
>-|TRBV12-3/TRBV12-4|TRBJ1-1|-
TGTGCCAGCAGTTTATCGCAGGGTGAAGCTTTCTTT
CASSLSQGEAFF
>-|TRBV6-6|TRBJ1-6|-
TGTGCCAGCAGTCAGCGAGGGGGAAATTCACCCCTCCACTTT
CASSQRGGNSPLHF
>-|TRBV7-8|TRBJ1-3|-
TGTGCCAGCAGCTTAAGACCAGGGCCCGGAAACACCATATATTTT
CASSLRPGPGNTIYF
>-|TRBV25-1|TRBJ2-5|-
TGTGCCAGCAGTGGGTACACCGAAGAGACCCAGTACTTC
CASSGYTEETQYF
>-|TRBV4-1|TRBJ2-5|TRBD2
TGCGCCAGCAGCCACGCCCGGACTAGCGGCCCCGAAGAGACCCAGTACTTC
CASSHARTSGPEETQYF
>-|TRBV29-1|TRBJ1-2|TRBD1
TGCAGCGTTGAAGGAGGACAGGGGGGGGATGGCTACACCTTC
CSVEGGQGGDGYTF
>-|TRBV25-1|TRBJ2-3|TRBD1
TGTGCCAGCAGTGAAAGGGGGCGCGCAGATACGCAGTATTTT
CASSERGRADTQYF
>-|TRBV28|TRBJ1-6|TRBD1
TGTGCCAGTAGGACAGGGGAATATAATTCACCCCTCCACTTT
CASRTGEYNSPLHF
>-|TRBV4-1|TRBJ1-4|-
TGCGCCAGCAGCCAGGGTAGTAGGGGTGAAAAACTGTTTTTT
CASSQGSRGEKLFF
>-|TRBV12-3/TRBV12-4|TRBJ2-1|-
TGTGCCAGCCGCGGGATTGACGAGCAGTTCTTC
CASRGIDEQFF
>-|TRBV3-1/TRBV3-2|TRBJ1-6|-
TGTGCCAGCAGCCAAGAGAGGAAAAACTCACCCCTCCACTTT
CASSQERKNSPLHF
>many|TRBV6-6|TRBJ2-3|-
TGTGCCCCCCTTACCCCCCAGTTTGCAGATACGCAGTATTTT
CAPLTPQFADTQYF
>-|TRBV7-2|TRBJ2-7|TRBD2
TGTGCCAGCAGCGGGAGGGCGGGGGCCTACGAGCAGTACTTC
CASSGRAGAYEQYF
>-|TRBV7-9|TRBJ2-5|TRBD1
TGTGCCAGCAGCTTTACCTCGACAGGGGATCAAGAGACCCAGTACTTC
CASSFTSTGDQETQYF
>-|TRBV6-2/TRBV6-3|TRBJ1-5|-
TGTGCCAGCAGTACTGACAGGAATCAGCCCCAGCATTTT
CASSTDRNQPQHF
>-|TRBV6-5|TRBJ2-2|TRBD2
TGTGCCAGCGGGACTAGCGGGGGGTTTACCGGGGAGCTGTTTTTT
CASGTSGGFTGELFF
>-|TRBV19|TRBJ1-2|TRBD1
TGTGCCAGTAGTATAGGAGAGGGGGCGAGTGGCTACACCTTC
CASSIGEGASGYTF
>-|TRBV2|TRBJ1-3|TRBD1
TGTGCCAGCAGTGAATGGACAGGGAGAAACACCATATATTTT
CASSEWTGRNTIYF
>-|TRBV25-1|TRBJ2-1|-
TGTGCCAGCAGAGGGGACTCCCCCGGGTGGTTCTTC
CASRGDSPGWFF
>-|TRBV6-1|TRBJ1-3|-
TGTGCCAGCAGTGAAACGGGGAGCCCTGGAAACACCATATATTTT
CASSETGSPGNTIYF
>-|TRBV9|TRBJ1-2|-
TGTGCCAGCAGCGAGGGGTATGGCTACACCTTC
CASSEGYGYTF
>-|TRBV28|TRBJ1-4|-
TGTGCCAGCAGTTTTGGTCAGGGGATGGATGAAAAACTGTTTTTT
CASSFGQGMDEKLFF
>-|TRBV10-3|TRBJ2-6|-
TGTGCCATCTCCGGGTCGACGGGGGCCAACGTCCTGACTTTC
CAISGSTGANVLTF
>-|TRBV7-2|TRBJ2-3|TRBD2
TGTGCCAAATCGAGCGGGAGGGTATGGGATACGCAGTATTTT
CAKSSGRVWDTQYF
>few|TRBV21-1|TRBJ1-2|-
TGTGCCAGGGGTCCGGGAGACTATGGCTACACCTTC
CARGPGDYGYTF
>-|TRBV2|TRBJ1-6|-
TGTGCCAGCAGTTCTCATTCACCCCTCCACTTT
CASSSHSPLHF
>-|TRBV7-3|TRBJ2-1|TRBD2
TGTGCCAGCAGCTTAGGGACTAGCGGGAGTATGCTTACTGAGCAGTTCTTC
CASSLGTSGSMLTEQFF
>-|TRBV7-6|TRBJ2-5|TRBD2
TGTGCCAGCAGCTCGATCCCGGTAGGACTAGCGGGGCAGCAAGAGACCCAGTACTTC
CASSSIPVGLAGQQETQYF
>few|TRBV14|TRBJ2-7|-
TGTGCCAGCAGCCAAGTTTCGGGTTCCAACGAGCAGTACTTC
CASSQVSGSNEQYF
>-|TRBV20-1|TRBJ2-7|-
TGCAGTGCTCGTGGGGGCGGGACCTACGAGCAGTACTTC
CSARGGGTYEQYF
>once|TRBV30|TRBJ1-6|-
TGTGCCTGGACTTTGGCGCAGGGGTTACTTTCACCCCTCCACTTT
CAWTLAQGLLSPLHF
>-|TRBV15|TRBJ2-5|TRBD2
TGTGCCACCAGCAGAGGTAGCGGGAGGGCAGGGACGGAGACCCAGTACTTC
CATSRGSGRAGTETQYF
>-|TRBV19|TRBJ1-5|-
TGTGCCAGTAGAACAGCAAGGGTCGGGGGCAATCAGCCCCAGCATTTT
CASRTARVGGNQPQHF
>-|TRBV9|TRBJ2-5|TRBD2
TGTGCCAGCAGCGCTACTAGCGGACCGCAGGAGACCCAGTACTTC
CASSATSGPQETQYF
>-|TRBV28|TRBJ2-3|TRBD2
TGTGCCAGCAGCCCCTGGGTAGCGGGAGTAGTAGATACGCAGTATTTT
CASSPWVAGVVDTQYF
>-|TRBV5-1|TRBJ2-5|TRBD2
TGCACCAGCAGCTTTCCTTTCCTGTGGCTAGCGGGAGGCCTTCAGCGAGAGACCCAGTACTTC
CTSSFPFLWLAGGLQRETQYF
>-|TRBV24-1|TRBJ1-5|-
TGTGCCACCAGTGATCCAAATCAGCCCCAGCATTTT
CATSDPNQPQHF
>-|TRBV5-1|TRBJ1-4|-
TGCGCCAGCAGCTTGGGATTACTTGTCCCGGGTCGGCGTGGGGAAAAACTGTTTTTT
CASSLGLLVPGRRGEKLFF
>-|TRBV13|TRBJ2-5|-
TGTGCCAGCAGCTTAAGCCCTAAAGAGACCCAGTACTTC
CASSLSPKETQYF
>-|TRBV2|TRBJ2-7|TRBD2
TGTGCCAGCAGTGAAAAGGCTAGCGGGGCCTACGAGCAGTACTTC
CASSEKASGAYEQYF